Below are 11 T cell receptor beta chains sequenced from a single sample in a study of blood T cell repertoires in COVID-19. Sequenced by immunoSEQ multiplex PCR; TCRdb stores in-frame clones only, minus some. Of around 290,000 clones listed, roughly 86% were seen once; the top ten hold about 7.8%. Sample: peripheral blood. Receptors were obtained from a woman between 50 and 59 years old who had recovered from COVID-19.

The V and J genes are TRBV7-2 and TRBJ2-5; 8 bases align to TRBD1. Losses at the gene ends were 5 bases for V and 5 bases for J; bases not matched to a gene: 10. CDR3 size: 15 residues. Germline CDR1 is SGHTA and CDR2 is FQGNSA. The CDR3 region has the DNA TGTGCCAGCAGCGCCAGGACAGGGAGGAGGGAGACCCAGTACTTC. Amino acids: CASSARTGRRETQYF.

CDR3 sequence reads: CASSPQGIDEKLFF. The CDR3, as DNA: TGTGCCAGCTCACCACAGGGGATCGATGAAAAACTGTTTTTT. The chain uses TRBV18 and TRBJ1-4; possible D gene TRBD1, 5 bases. The length of the CDR3 is 14 residues. Germline V CDR1 and CDR2: KGHSH, LQKENI. Trimming pared 1 base from V and 6 bases from J, leaving 9 bases between. Together with reference TRBV18 and TRBJ1-4, the CDR3 gives the full variable domain: NAGVMQNPRHLVRRRGQEARLRCSPMKGHSHVYWYRQLPEEGLKFMVYLQKENIIDESGMPKERFSAEFPKEGPSILRIQQVVRGDSAAYFCASSPQGIDEKLFFGSGTQLSVL.

The chain couples TRBV28 to TRBJ1-3, with D possibly TRBD1 on 6 matching bases. Germline V gene data show CDR1 as MDHEN and CDR2 as SYDVKM. V shed 7 bases and J shed 1 base, with 29 bases lying between them. The CDR3 has 20 amino acids. This CDR3 is CASTRNPQGYRARSGNTIYF. CDR3 bases: TGTGCCAGCACCAGAAACCCACAGGGTTATAGGGCACGATCTGGAAACACCATATATTTT.

The V gene is TRBV14, the J gene TRBJ1-1; 7 positions match TRBD1. The junction had 2 bases not matched to a gene; V was cut back by 1 base and J by 6 bases. CDR1 is SGHDN, CDR2 FVKESK, per germline. This CDR3 region has 13 residues. The CDR3 reads CASSQGQGAEAFF. CDR3 nucleotide sequence: TGTGCCAGCAGCCAAGGTCAGGGGGCTGAAGCTTTCTTT.

This clone was seen a single time. The V call is TRBV4-3, the J call TRBJ1-1, with no clear D. Trimming left V 0 bases short and J 4 bases short, with 15 bases between. The CDR3 is 16 residues long. Per germline, CDR1 LGHNA and CDR2 YSLEER. The CDR3 DNA reads as TGCGCCAGCAGCCAAGATGGGCCAGGTATAAGCACTGAAGCTTTCTTT. This sequence encodes CASSQDGPGISTEAFF.

This sequence joins TRBV7-2 and TRBJ2-5; 9 bases line up with TRBD2. Trimming removed 2 bases from V and 1 base from J; junction bases left unmatched: 8. Germline V gene sequence: CDR1 SGHTA, CDR2 FQGNSA. The CDR3 is made up of 17 amino acids. CDR3 coding DNA: TGTGCCAGCAGCTTACATGAGCTAGCGGGGCCCCAAGAGACCCAGTACTTC. It codes for CASSLHELAGPQETQYF.

V and J are TRBV9 and TRBJ2-7; 8 bases fit TRBD1. The CDR3 is 15 residues long. The germline V gene has CDR1 SGDLS and CDR2 YYNGEE. Trimming took 3 bases from V and 0 from J; bases not matched to a gene: 5. CDR3 DNA sequence: TGTGCCAGCAGCGAGACAGGGGATTACTCCTACGAGCAGTACTTC. It is translated as CASSETGDYSYEQYF.

In this sample, this clone turned up once. The chain combines TRBV19 with TRBJ2-6, with TRBD2 as a possible D gene (5 bases). The length of the CDR3 is 17 residues. Per the germline V gene, CDR1 is LNHDA and CDR2 is SQIVND (reference sequence). V was pared by 4 bases and J by 0 bases, with 13 bases between. The CDR3 is CASSRTWRSSGANVLTF. CDR3 in DNA: TGTGCCAGTAGTAGGACTTGGAGGAGCTCTGGGGCCAACGTCCTGACTTTC.

V gene TRBV19 combines with J gene TRBJ2-6; 11 bases align to TRBD2. This CDR3 has 17 residues. CDR1 is LNHDA, CDR2 SQIVND, per germline (reference sequence). V was clipped by 6 bases and J by 2 bases; unmatched bases: 6. The CDR3, as DNA: TGTGCCAGTAGGGTACTAGCGGGAGTAGCTGGGGCCAACGTCCTGACTTTC. It encodes CASRVLAGVAGANVLTF.

The rearrangement joins TRBV6-6 to TRBJ2-1; TRBD2 matches 14 bases. The ends lost 0 bases at V and 9 bases at J; junction bases unmatched: 4. The CDR3 spans 16 residues. Germline V CDR1 and CDR2: MNHNY, SVGAGI (reference sequence). CDR3 amino acids: CASSYSRTSGGSEQFF. The DNA for the CDR3 is TGTGCCAGCAGTTACTCTAGGACTAGCGGGGGGAGTGAGCAGTTCTTC.

The CDR3 bases are TGTGCCAGCAGCCAAGGTACAGGGGTCTACGAGCAGTACTTC. Translating it yields CASSQGTGVYEQYF. The chain has TRBV3-1 (or the pseudogene TRBV3-2) and TRBJ2-7; TRBD1 matches at 7 bases. The trim removed 1 base at V and 3 bases at J, leaving 3 bases unmatched. The germline V gene has CDR1 LGHDT and CDR2 YNNKEL (reference sequence). CDR3 length equals 14 residues.